This is a list of T cell receptor beta chains from one sample in a study of cytotoxic CD8 clonotypes in ibrutinib-treated CLL. This table comes from immunoSEQ multiplex PCR, and its TCRdb copy is limited to in-frame clones, with some not included. The sample shows 130,000 to 150,000 clones, 79% of them seen only once. Sequencing was performed on PBMCs, taken after 12 months of ibrutinib treatment. The receptors come from a human donor with chronic lymphocytic leukemia. Both conserved end residues are part of each CDR3. A D gene is named only where the DNA matches it firmly. Expanded clones get a size class; other rows say once, few or many, or leave the size out.

D: NA; J: TRBJ2-1; V: TRBV9; size: few; CDR3: CASSAEWSSYNEQFF; DNA: TGTGCCAGCAGCGCAGAGTGGAGCTCCTACAATGAGCAGTTCTTC
D: NA; J: TRBJ2-2; V: TRBV28; size: NA; CDR3: CASRIQGSTGELFF; DNA: TGTGCCAGCAGAATACAGGGTAGCACCGGGGAGCTGTTTTTT
D: TRBD1; J: TRBJ2-7; V: TRBV18; size: NA; CDR3: CASSPVTGGYEQYF; DNA: TGTGCCAGCTCACCAGTGACAGGGGGCTACGAGCAGTACTTC
D: TRBD2; J: TRBJ2-1; V: TRBV29-1; size: NA; CDR3: CSVVGLAGAPSSYNEQFF; DNA: TGCAGCGTCGTCGGACTAGCGGGAGCCCCATCCTCCTACAATGAGCAGTTCTTC
D: NA; J: TRBJ2-1; V: TRBV27; size: NA; CDR3: CASSLTRAHYNEQFF; DNA: TGTGCCAGCAGTTTAACCCGGGCCCACTACAATGAGCAGTTCTTC
D: NA; J: TRBJ2-1; V: TRBV9; size: NA; CDR3: CASSVTRDSSNNEQFF; DNA: TGTGCCAGCAGCGTAACACGGGACTCGTCGAACAATGAGCAGTTCTTC
D: NA; J: TRBJ2-1; V: TRBV27; size: NA; CDR3: CASSLWGNYNEQFF; DNA: TGTGCCAGCAGTTTATGGGGGAACTACAATGAGCAGTTCTTC
D: TRBD1; J: TRBJ1-4; V: TRBV18; size: NA; CDR3: CASSPDRGPNEKLFF; DNA: TGTGCCAGCTCGCCGGACAGGGGGCCTAATGAAAAACTGTTTTTT
D: TRBD2; J: TRBJ2-3; V: TRBV10-3; size: NA; CDR3: CAISESVAGGPTDTQYF; DNA: TGTGCCATCAGTGAGTCTGTAGCGGGAGGGCCAACAGATACGCAGTATTTT
D: TRBD1; J: TRBJ1-2; V: TRBV28; size: once; CDR3: CASSPWTGGVYGYTF; DNA: TGTGCCAGCAGTCCATGGACAGGGGGAGTCTATGGCTACACCTTC
D: NA; J: TRBJ2-1; V: TRBV7-6; size: NA; CDR3: CASSFGQLNEQFF; DNA: TGTGCCAGCAGCTTCGGACAGTTGAATGAGCAGTTCTTC
D: TRBD2; J: TRBJ2-1; V: TRBV5-1; size: NA; CDR3: CASSLGLAGDNEQFF; DNA: TGCGCCAGCAGCTTGGGACTAGCGGGAGACAATGAGCAGTTCTTC
D: NA; J: TRBJ1-1; V: TRBV9; size: NA; CDR3: CASSSIQSGTEAFF; DNA: TGTGCCAGCAGCTCAATCCAGTCGGGCACTGAAGCTTTCTTT
D: NA; J: TRBJ1-1; V: TRBV7-6; size: few; CDR3: CASSLDPGFRAEAFF; DNA: TGTGCCAGCAGCTTAGATCCCGGGTTTCGGGCTGAAGCTTTCTTT
D: NA; J: TRBJ2-1; V: TRBV11-1; size: NA; CDR3: CASSSGRAGSPYNEQFF; DNA: TGTGCCAGCAGCTCAGGGCGGGCGGGGTCCCCCTACAATGAGCAGTTCTTC
D: NA; J: TRBJ1-1; V: TRBV7-6; size: NA; CDR3: CASSSQGPGNTEAFF; DNA: TGTGCCAGCAGCTCTCAGGGACCCGGGAACACTGAAGCTTTCTTT
D: TRBD1; J: TRBJ2-5; V: TRBV28; size: few; CDR3: CASSTTRQGETQYF; DNA: TGTGCCAGCAGTACTACCCGACAGGGGGAGACCCAGTACTTC
D: NA; J: TRBJ2-1; V: TRBV5-6; size: NA; CDR3: CASSFSNEQFF; DNA: TGTGCCAGCAGCTTCTCCAATGAGCAGTTCTTC
D: TRBD2; J: TRBJ2-7; V: TRBV29-1; size: NA; CDR3: CSVSLGLALSYEQYF; DNA: TGCAGCGTATCTCTGGGACTAGCGCTTTCCTACGAGCAGTACTTC
D: NA; J: TRBJ1-2; V: TRBV6-5; size: NA; CDR3: CASSYYEGPNYGYTF; DNA: TGTGCCAGCAGTTATTATGAGGGACCAAACTATGGCTACACCTTC
D: TRBD1; J: TRBJ1-5; V: TRBV10-2; size: NA; CDR3: CASTEQGVHSNQPQHF; DNA: TGCGCCAGCACCGAACAGGGGGTTCATAGCAATCAGCCCCAGCATTTT
D: TRBD1; J: TRBJ1-1; V: TRBV30; size: NA; CDR3: CAWSEYRGGAFF; DNA: TGTGCCTGGAGTGAATACAGGGGTGGGGCTTTCTTT
D: NA; J: TRBJ2-5; V: TRBV25-1; size: NA; CDR3: CASSEQTETQYF; DNA: TGTGCCAGCAGTGAGCAAACCGAGACCCAGTACTTC
D: NA; J: TRBJ2-2; V: TRBV30; size: few; CDR3: CAWSGGTGELFF; DNA: TGTGCCTGGAGTGGGGGGACCGGGGAGCTGTTTTTT
D: NA; J: TRBJ2-7; V: TRBV28; size: once; CDR3: CASSLNLLPGTPYEQYF; DNA: TGTGCCAGCAGTTTAAACCTCCTTCCGGGAACCCCCTACGAGCAGTACTTC
D: NA; J: TRBJ2-1; V: TRBV5-6; size: NA; CDR3: CASSLDNGYNEQFF; DNA: TGTGCCAGCAGCTTGGATAACGGCTACAATGAGCAGTTCTTC
D: NA; J: TRBJ2-7; V: TRBV5-4; size: NA; CDR3: CASSPTGAEMPSLGYEQYF; DNA: TGTGCCAGCAGCCCTACCGGGGCAGAAATGCCTTCCCTTGGTTACGAGCAGTACTTC
D: NA; J: TRBJ1-1; V: TRBV20-1; size: NA; CDR3: CSARTVSEAFF; DNA: TGCAGTGCTCGGACAGTCTCTGAAGCTTTCTTT
D: NA; J: TRBJ2-1; V: TRBV11-2; size: NA; CDR3: CASSAIGLADSYNEQFF; DNA: TGTGCCAGCAGCGCTATAGGCCTAGCTGATTCCTACAATGAGCAGTTCTTC
D: TRBD2; J: TRBJ2-1; V: TRBV7-2; size: NA; CDR3: CASRLAGRDEQFF; DNA: TGTGCCAGCAGACTAGCGGGACGGGATGAGCAGTTCTTC
D: TRBD1; J: TRBJ1-1; V: TRBV7-2; size: NA; CDR3: CASSSGQPYTEAFF; DNA: TGTGCCAGCAGCTCGGGACAGCCATACACTGAAGCTTTCTTT
D: TRBD1; J: TRBJ2-1; V: TRBV7-3; size: NA; CDR3: CASSSQGAGNEQFF; DNA: TGTGCCAGCAGCTCGCAGGGGGCTGGCAATGAGCAGTTCTTC
D: NA; J: TRBJ2-1; V: TRBV11-2; size: once; CDR3: CASSFLWSGRSSYNEQFF; DNA: TGTGCCAGCAGCTTCCTCTGGTCCGGCAGGTCATCCTACAATGAGCAGTTCTTC
D: NA; J: TRBJ2-7; V: TRBV9; size: NA; CDR3: CASSVSGGEQYF; DNA: TGTGCCAGCAGCGTATCAGGAGGGGAGCAGTACTTC
D: TRBD1; J: TRBJ1-5; V: TRBV14; size: NA; CDR3: CASSQTGDQPQHF; DNA: TGTGCCAGCAGCCAGACAGGGGATCAGCCCCAGCATTTT
D: TRBD2; J: TRBJ2-1; V: TRBV5-4; size: NA; CDR3: CASSLGALAGVGEQFF; DNA: TGTGCCAGCAGCCTCGGGGCCTTAGCGGGAGTGGGTGAGCAGTTCTTC
D: NA; J: TRBJ2-1; V: TRBV19; size: NA; CDR3: CASSVDDRITGYEQFF; DNA: TGTGCCAGTAGTGTAGACGACAGAATAACTGGCTATGAGCAGTTCTTC
D: NA; J: TRBJ1-4; V: TRBV7-8; size: NA; CDR3: CASSPTATNEKLFF; DNA: TGTGCCAGCAGCCCCACAGCAACTAATGAAAAACTGTTTTTT
D: TRBD1; J: TRBJ2-5; V: TRBV18; size: NA; CDR3: CASSPSKDRGRTQYF; DNA: TGTGCCAGCTCACCCTCAAAGGACAGGGGTCGGACCCAGTACTTC
D: NA; J: TRBJ2-1; V: TRBV11-3; size: NA; CDR3: CASSPGQALNNEQFF; DNA: TGTGCCAGCAGCCCGGGACAAGCCCTTAACAATGAGCAGTTCTTC
D: NA; J: TRBJ1-2; V: TRBV5-5; size: NA; CDR3: CASSSLHNYGYTF; DNA: TGTGCCAGCAGCTCGCTCCATAACTATGGCTACACCTTC
D: NA; J: TRBJ1-1; V: TRBV5-5; size: once; CDR3: CASSLSQGPLGAFF; DNA: TGTGCCAGCAGCTTGTCACAGGGACCCCTGGGAGCTTTCTTT
D: TRBD2; J: TRBJ2-7; V: TRBV5-4; size: NA; CDR3: CASAIAGAAYEQYF; DNA: TGTGCCAGCGCAATAGCGGGAGCCGCCTACGAGCAGTACTTC
D: TRBD1; J: TRBJ1-5; V: TRBV6-6; size: NA; CDR3: CASSDTGGQPQHF; DNA: TGTGCCAGCAGCGACACAGGGGGGCAGCCCCAGCATTTT
D: TRBD2; J: TRBJ2-1; V: TRBV9; size: few; CDR3: CASSALADNEQFF; DNA: TGTGCCAGCAGCGCCCTAGCGGACAATGAGCAGTTCTTC
D: NA; J: TRBJ2-7; V: TRBV7-9; size: NA; CDR3: CASSWKGDEQYF; DNA: TGTGCCAGCAGCTGGAAGGGGGACGAGCAGTACTTC
D: NA; J: TRBJ2-5; V: TRBV5-1; size: NA; CDR3: CASSFSTGLETQYF; DNA: TGCGCCAGCAGCTTTTCGACAGGACTGGAGACCCAGTACTTC
D: NA; J: TRBJ2-1; V: TRBV7-9; size: few; CDR3: CASNPPRGQFF; DNA: TGTGCCAGCAACCCCCCGCGGGGGCAGTTCTTC
D: TRBD1; J: TRBJ1-3; V: TRBV5-1; size: few; CDR3: CASSLVPTGGHGNTIYF; DNA: TGCGCCAGCAGCTTGGTTCCCACAGGGGGTCACGGAAACACCATATATTTT
D: TRBD1; J: TRBJ1-4; V: TRBV7-2; size: few; CDR3: CASSSRDRDEKLFF; DNA: TGTGCCAGCAGCTCCCGGGACAGGGATGAAAAACTGTTTTTT
D: NA; J: TRBJ2-3; V: TRBV5-4; size: once; CDR3: CASSSSGNTDTQYF; DNA: TGTGCCAGCAGCTCCTCGGGGAACACAGATACGCAGTATTTT
D: NA; J: TRBJ2-3; V: TRBV7-3; size: NA; CDR3: CASGPSGTDTQYF; DNA: TGTGCCAGCGGGCCTAGCGGCACAGATACGCAGTATTTT
D: NA; J: TRBJ2-3; V: TRBV6-1; size: NA; CDR3: CASLARGSDTQYF; DNA: TGTGCCAGCCTAGCTCGGGGCTCAGATACGCAGTATTTT
D: TRBD1; J: TRBJ1-2; V: TRBV6-6; size: NA; CDR3: CASSQLDRGYTF; DNA: TGTGCCAGCAGTCAACTGGACAGGGGTTACACCTTC